These 31 T cell receptor beta chains originate from one sample sequenced in a study of blood T cell repertoires in COVID-19. Sequenced by immunoSEQ multiplex PCR; TCRdb stores in-frame clones only, minus some. The table shows some 170,000 clones, with around 90% occurring only once. The specimen sequenced was peripheral blood. Source of these receptors: a man in his 60s with active or convalescent COVID-19.

The chain employs TRBV7-6 and TRBJ1-2, with D possibly matching TRBD1 (5 bases). This CDR3 comprises 15 residues. Germline values: CDR1 SGHVS, CDR2 FNYEAQ. The V end was cut by 0 bases, the J end by 3 bases, with 11 bases between. The CDR3 sequence is CASSLADSTHYGYTF. The CDR3 nucleotides are TGTGCCAGCAGCTTAGCCGACAGTACTCACTATGGCTACACCTTC.

This chain uses TRBV10-1 with TRBJ2-1; 12 bases fit TRBD2. In germline, CDR1 is WNHNN, CDR2 SYGVQD (reference sequence). This CDR3 contains 18 residues. Unmatched junction bases numbered 5, after V lost 0 bases and J lost 2 bases. The CDR3 DNA sequence: TGCGCCAGCAGTGAGTCCGTCCCTAGCGGGAGGGCCTACAATGAGCAGTTCTTC. Translated: CASSESVPSGRAYNEQFF.

The rearrangement uses TRBV12-3 or TRBV12-4 and TRBJ1-2; no reliable D call. The CDR3 length is 12 residues. V dropped 3 bases and J dropped 8 bases, with 10 bases sitting between them. The CDR3 DNA reads as TGTGCCAGCAGTTTCGGTCTCTCGGGCTACACCTTC. This codes for CASSFGLSGYTF.

This clone was seen a handful of times. The gene calls are TRBV6-6 and TRBJ1-1; the D is unclear. Germline V CDR1 and CDR2: MNHNY, SVGAGI (reference sequence). Trimming left V 7 bases short and J 0 bases short, with 12 bases between. This CDR3 has 14 amino acids. CDR3 coding DNA: TGTGCCAGCATTCGCGGGGAGTTGAACACTGAAGCTTTCTTT. This gives the protein CASIRGELNTEAFF.

The V call is TRBV14, the J call TRBJ1-6; TRBD1 might be the D (6 bases). V shed 0 bases and J shed 10 bases, with 16 bases lying between them. Germline V gives CDR1 SGHDN, CDR2 FVKESK. This CDR3 comprises 16 residues. The CDR3 sequence: CASSQERPRGTSPLHF. Written as DNA, the CDR3 is TGTGCCAGCAGCCAAGAAAGGCCCAGGGGAACATCACCCCTCCACTTT.

A word on this clone: An end of the junction does not agree with germline; a read error may underlie this. The chain combines TRBV2 with TRBJ2-4; 9 bases are a match to TRBD1. CDR3 size: 12 residues. Germline V CDR1 and CDR2: SNHLY, FYNNEI. The CDR3: CASSEYPRDRDF. The CDR3 bases are TGTGCCAGCAGTGAATACCCCCGGGACAGGGACTTC.

V is TRBV3-1 (or the pseudogene TRBV3-2) and J is TRBJ2-5; TRBD1 matches 7 bases. CDR1 and CDR2 from the germline V gene are LGHDT and YNNKEL (reference sequence). V lost 0 bases and J lost 5; bases outside the gene matches: 6. The CDR3 has 15 amino acids. CDR3 nucleotide sequence: TGTGCCAGCAGCCAAGATACCACAGGGGTGGAGACCCAGTACTTC. It encodes CASSQDTTGVETQYF.

CDR3 sequence (DNA): TGTGCCAGCAGCGTAGGGGGAGCCGGGGCCAACGTCCTGACTTTC. It encodes CASSVGGAGANVLTF. The chain employs TRBV9 and TRBJ2-6; TRBD2 is a possible D gene (5 bases). V was clipped by 0 bases and J by 4 bases, with 8 bases between them. The CDR3 loop spans 15 amino acids. Germline assignment: CDR1 SGDLS and CDR2 YYNGEE.

DNA of the CDR3: TGTGCCAGCAGCTTAGTGGGAGGCCGTGAGCAGTTCTTC. This sequence encodes CASSLVGGREQFF. The chain carries TRBV7-2 and TRBJ2-1; D might be TRBD2 (6 bases). Germline loops: CDR1 SGHTA, CDR2 FQGNSA. The germline V and J ends were trimmed by 1 base and 9 bases, with 10 bases remaining between them. CDR3 size: 13 residues.

The V and J genes are TRBV10-1 and TRBJ1-1, with D maybe TRBD1 (5 bases). V was trimmed by 6 bases and J by 6 bases, leaving 8 bases between them. The germline V gene has CDR1 WNHNN and CDR2 SYGVQD (reference sequence). The CDR3 runs to 11 residues. CDR3 sequence: CASRGVSEAFF. The CDR3 DNA sequence: TGCGCCAGCAGAGGGGTATCTGAAGCTTTCTTT.

The J gene is TRBJ2-5, the V gene TRBV5-1; no reliable D call. Germline V lookup: CDR1 SGHRS, CDR2 YFSETQ. This CDR3 spans 11 amino acids. V gave up 6 bases and J gave up 5 bases, with 8 bases separating them. The CDR3 DNA reads TGCGCCAGCATCGCCGGGGAGACCCAGTACTTC. Its translation: CASIAGETQYF.

This chain connects TRBV21-1 to TRBJ1-1; the DNA was not compared with TRBD1, the D call given in the table. TRBV21-1 is tagged as a pseudogene. The CDR3 contains 15 residues. CDR3 bases: TGTGCCAGCAGAAAGAGTCAGGGGGCGGACACTGAAGCTTTCTTT. Its protein product is CASRKSQGADTEAFF.

As for this clone: Other DNA sequences from this sample encode an identical CDR3 as well. The J gene is TRBJ1-5, the V gene TRBV6-5; D gene uncertain. The germline gives CDR1 MNHEY, CDR2 SVGAGI. The CDR3 is 13 amino acids. Trimming left V 6 bases short and J 6 bases short, with 12 bases between. The CDR3 DNA sequence: TGTGCCAGCAGCTCTCTCCGGGGTCAGCCCCAGCATTTT. Amino acids: CASSSLRGQPQHF.

The chain uses TRBV7-7 and TRBJ2-2, with 9 bases aligning to TRBD1. Germline lookup yields CDR1 SSHAT and CDR2 FNYEAQ (reference sequence). This CDR3 region has 17 residues. The V and J ends lost 0 bases and 4 bases, in that order; junction bases with no gene match: 6. Here the CDR3 DNA reads TGTGCCAGCAGCTTAGCGGGGACAGGGTCGGGCACCGGGGAGCTGTTTTTT. Amino acid sequence: CASSLAGTGSGTGELFF.

The V gene is TRBV5-6, the J gene TRBJ2-7, with 8 bases fitting TRBD1. V lost 4 bases to trimming and J lost 2 bases; unmatched junction nucleotides: 8. The CDR3 is 15 residues long. Germline CDR1 reads SGHDT; CDR2 reads YYEEEE. CDR3: CASSSFGTGPYEQYF. As DNA, the CDR3 is TGTGCCAGCAGCAGCTTCGGGACAGGACCCTACGAGCAGTACTTC.

The V call is TRBV2, the J call TRBJ2-2, with a tentative D call TRBD2 (6 bases). The V gene lost 2 bases and the J gene lost 4 bases, with 8 bases spanning the gap. The CDR3 loop spans 14 amino acids. Germline values: CDR1 SNHLY, CDR2 FYNNEI. The CDR3, as DNA: TGTGCCAGCAGTGAACAGGGAGGCACCGGGGAGCTGTTTTTT. This translates into CASSEQGGTGELFF.

V and J are TRBV6-5 and TRBJ2-7, with 10 bases identical to TRBD1. Unmatched junction bases numbered 4, after V lost 6 bases and J lost 2 bases. This CDR3 has 14 residues. The germline gives CDR1 MNHEY, CDR2 SVGAGI. The CDR3 bases are TGTGCCAGCAGACTGGGACAGGGGACCTACGAGCAGTACTTC. Amino acid sequence: CASRLGQGTYEQYF.

The genes are TRBV14 and TRBJ2-7, with 11 bases lining up with TRBD2. Trimming at V came to 0 bases and at J to 3 bases, leaving 13 bases not matched to a gene. Germline CDR1 is SGHDN and CDR2 is FVKESK. The CDR3 totals 19 residues. The CDR3 reads CASSQDRSLAGGHNYEQYF. In DNA form, the CDR3 reads TGTGCCAGCAGCCAAGATCGATCGTTAGCGGGAGGGCATAACTACGAGCAGTACTTC.

The chain is built from TRBV10-3 and TRBJ1-2, with 7 bases aligning to TRBD1. This CDR3 is built from 16 residues. The V and J ends lost 0 bases and 4 bases, in that order; junction bases with no gene match: 8. CDR1 is ENHRY and CDR2 is SYGVKD in the germline V gene. Written as DNA, the CDR3 is TGTGCCATCAGTGAGTCGGCATCCGACAGGGCCTATGGCTACACCTTC. Protein sequence: CAISESASDRAYGYTF.

V is TRBV3-1 (or the pseudogene TRBV3-2) and J is TRBJ2-3; 9 positions agree with TRBD1. Per the germline V gene, CDR1 is LGHDT and CDR2 is YNNKEL (reference sequence). The CDR3 is made up of 16 amino acids. Trimming cost V 4 bases and J 7 bases; bases outside gene matches: 12. The DNA of the CDR3 is TGTGCCAGCAGCCGGCCATCTGGACAGGGGACGAATACGCAGTATTTT. This codes for CASSRPSGQGTNTQYF.

This chain joins TRBV6-1 and TRBJ2-7, with 7 bases fitting TRBD2. Germline V lookup: CDR1 MNHNS, CDR2 SASEGT. Trimming cost V 0 bases and J 3 bases; bases outside gene matches: 5. The length of the CDR3 is 15 residues. The DNA for the CDR3 is TGTGCCAGCAGTGAAGCGCTGGGGGGGGTCTACGAGCAGTACTTC. Amino acids: CASSEALGGVYEQYF.

The gene calls are TRBV19 and TRBJ1-1; a possible D gene is TRBD1 (5 bases). Trimming took off 5 bases at V and 3 bases at J, with 10 bases between the two ends. The CDR3 loop spans 13 amino acids. Germline values: CDR1 LNHDA, CDR2 SQIVND (reference sequence). DNA for the CDR3: TGTGCCAGTAGTTATGACAGTTACACTGAAGCTTTCTTT. Translation: CASSYDSYTEAFF.

The gene calls are TRBV11-2 and TRBJ1-1; 10 bases map to TRBD1. After removal of 1 base from V and 10 bases from J, the junction contained 6 bases not matched to a gene. This CDR3 is 14 amino acids long. Germline V gives CDR1 SGHAT, CDR2 FQNNGV. CDR3 nucleotide sequence: TGTGCCAGCAGCTTAGTGACAGGGGGCGTGGGAGCTTTCTTT. It translates to CASSLVTGGVGAFF.

The chain uses TRBV5-1 and TRBJ2-7, with TRBD1 identical over 7 bases. Germline V lookup: CDR1 SGHRS, CDR2 YFSETQ. V trimming: 0 bases; J trimming: 3 bases; junction bases outside the gene matches: 6. The CDR3 length is 15 residues. CDR3 sequence reads: CASSLAGTEFYEQYF. DNA for the CDR3: TGCGCCAGCAGCTTGGCCGGGACAGAATTCTACGAGCAGTACTTC. The full variable domain, rest sourced from reference TRBV5-1 and TRBJ2-7, is KAGVTQTPRYLIKTRGQQVTLSCSPISGHRSVSWYQQTPGQGLQFLFEYFSETQRNKGNFPGRFSGRQFSNSRSEMNVSTLELGDSALYLCASSLAGTEFYEQYFGPGTRLTVT.

This clone was seen a few times. An end of the junction does not agree with germline; a read error may underlie this. The V call is TRBV9, the J call TRBJ2-7; D gene uncertain. Germline V CDR1 and CDR2: SGDLS, YYNGEE. The CDR3 extends over 13 amino acids. Here the CDR3 reads CASSPPQAYEQYF. The CDR3 coding sequence is TGTGCCAGCAGCCCCCCCCAGGCCTATGAGCAGTACTTC.

V is TRBV18 and J is TRBJ2-3, with D maybe TRBD1 (6 bases). V lost 3 bases to trimming and J lost 0 bases, with 7 bases between them. CDR1 is KGHSH and CDR2 is LQKENI in the germline V gene. This CDR3 has 14 residues. The CDR3 coding sequence is TGTGCCAGCTCACCGGGACAAAGCACAGATACGCAGTATTTT. This codes for CASSPGQSTDTQYF. Full variable domain (rest looked up from reference TRBV18 and TRBJ2-3): NAGVMQNPRHLVRRRGQEARLRCSPMKGHSHVYWYRQLPEEGLKFMVYLQKENIIDESGMPKERFSAEFPKEGPSILRIQQVVRGDSAAYFCASSPGQSTDTQYFGPGTRLTVL.

The chain carries TRBV3-1 (or the pseudogene TRBV3-2) and TRBJ1-2; 7 bases align to TRBD1. There are 13 residues in the CDR3. Per germline, CDR1 LGHDT and CDR2 YNNKEL (reference sequence). J lost 8 bases, V lost 6 bases, and 9 bases had no gene match. In nucleotides, the CDR3 is TGTGCCAGCAGGACAGAGGGGGCAAGGGGCTACACCTTC. The encoded protein is CASRTEGARGYTF.

A remark on this clone: The same CDR3 arises from other DNA sequences in this sample as well. This chain links TRBV5-1 with TRBJ1-1; no reliable D call. The CDR3 contains 13 residues. Germline V CDR1 and CDR2: SGHRS, YFSETQ. Trimming took 0 bases from V and 6 from J, leaving 9 bases between them. The CDR3 here is CASSLEGRAEAFF. CDR3 nucleotide sequence: TGCGCCAGCAGCTTGGAAGGGCGGGCTGAAGCTTTCTTT.

This clone appeared a single time. The chain couples TRBV6-5 to TRBJ1-2; D call uncertain. The length of the CDR3 is 14 residues. Per germline, CDR1 MNHEY and CDR2 SVGAGI. Trimming removed 6 bases from V and 7 bases from J, with 18 bases in between. As DNA, the CDR3 is TGTGCCAGCAGCTCTATGACAAGGAGGATTGGCTACACCTTC. Protein product: CASSSMTRRIGYTF.

The chain uses TRBV3-1 (or the pseudogene TRBV3-2) and TRBJ2-2, with 14 bases fitting TRBD2. This CDR3 region has 15 residues. J was trimmed by 6 bases and V by 6 bases; bases with no gene match: 3. Germline V gives CDR1 LGHDT, CDR2 YNNKEL (reference sequence). The CDR3 region is CASRTSGGGAGELFF. The CDR3 DNA follows: TGTGCCAGCAGGACTAGCGGGGGGGGCGCCGGGGAGCTGTTTTTT.

The rearrangement uses TRBV7-9 and TRBJ2-5; perhaps TRBD2 as D (5 bases). The V end lost 5 bases, the J end lost 7 bases, and 5 bases lay between the germline ends. The CDR3 length is 10 residues. CDR1 and CDR2 from the germline V gene are SEHNR and FQNEAQ (reference sequence). In DNA, the CDR3 is TGTGCCAGCAGCGAGGGGACCCAGTACTTC. As protein: CASSEGTQYF.